This T cell receptor (beta chain) was sequenced for a study of blood T cells in healthy people across ages. Study-level findings and limits: Estimated diversity that came from one million T cells was considered an underestimate.

The CDR3 consists of 15 residues. CDR1 and CDR2 (germline): MNHGY, SAAAGT. The second PCR ran roughly 6 to 11 cycles with a sample-barcoded 5' primer and J-beta primers. Each sample provided no less than 3 million CDR3-containing paired-end reads. TCRdb called the 5' RACE reads again in MiXCR, with one record for every CDR3 protein. The data show roughly 800,000 distinct CDR3 sequences, roughly 25% seen once. Details on this clonotype: Its antigen remains unknown.

The individuals who served as donors were healthy Caucasians living in Russia, aged about 6 to 100. The same data also went into a second study, on T cells of mothers and their children.

The sequencing input was blood. This sequence was found in a boy aged 5-17 years in good health. The chain uses TRBV6-8 and TRBJ2-5; D is possibly TRBD2 (5 bases). With the DNA end fitting TRBJ2-1 better, the J assignment may be wrong. CDR3 coding DNA: TGTGCCAGCAGCCCCGAGGGTGATAGGGTAAATGAGCAGTTCTTC. Translated: CASSPEGDRVNEQFF.